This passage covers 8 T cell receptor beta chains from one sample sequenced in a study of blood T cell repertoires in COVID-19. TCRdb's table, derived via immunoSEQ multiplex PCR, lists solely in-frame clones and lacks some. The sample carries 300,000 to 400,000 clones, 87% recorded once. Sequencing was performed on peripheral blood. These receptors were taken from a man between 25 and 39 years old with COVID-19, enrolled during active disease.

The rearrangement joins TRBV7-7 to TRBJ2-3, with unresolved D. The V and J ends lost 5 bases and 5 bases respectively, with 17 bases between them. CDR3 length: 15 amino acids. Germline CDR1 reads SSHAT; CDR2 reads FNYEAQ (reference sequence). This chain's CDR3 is CASSASAMGGDTQYF. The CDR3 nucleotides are TGTGCCAGCAGCGCGAGCGCCATGGGTGGAGATACGCAGTATTTT. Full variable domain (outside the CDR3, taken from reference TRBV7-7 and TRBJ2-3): GAGVSQSPRYKVTKRGQDVTLRCDPISSHATLYWYQQALGQGPEFLTYFNYEAQPDKSGLPSDRFSAERPEGSISTLTIQRTEQRDSAMYRCASSASAMGGDTQYFGPGTRLTVL.

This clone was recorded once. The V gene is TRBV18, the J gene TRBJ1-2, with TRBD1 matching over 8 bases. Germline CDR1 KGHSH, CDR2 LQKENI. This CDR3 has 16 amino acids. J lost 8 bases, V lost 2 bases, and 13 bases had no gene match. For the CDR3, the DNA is TGTGCCAGCTCACCAGCGGTATACAGGGGGGCTGACGGCTACACCTTC. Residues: CASSPAVYRGADGYTF.

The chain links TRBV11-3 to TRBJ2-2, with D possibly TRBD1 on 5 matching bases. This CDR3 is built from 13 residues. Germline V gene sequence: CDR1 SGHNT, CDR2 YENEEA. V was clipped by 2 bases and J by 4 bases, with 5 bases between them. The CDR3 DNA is TGTGCCAGCAGCTTAAGGGGCACCGGGGAGCTGTTTTTT. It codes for CASSLRGTGELFF.

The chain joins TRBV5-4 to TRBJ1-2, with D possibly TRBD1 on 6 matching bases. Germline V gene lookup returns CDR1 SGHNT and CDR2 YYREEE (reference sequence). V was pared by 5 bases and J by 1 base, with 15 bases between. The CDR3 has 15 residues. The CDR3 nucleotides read TGTGCCAGCAGAAACTCAGGGGTCCTTAACTATGGCTACACCTTC. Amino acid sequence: CASRNSGVLNYGYTF.

Here the CDR3 reads CATGTENSNQPQHF. Written as DNA, the CDR3 is TGTGCCACCGGGACTGAAAATAGCAATCAGCCCCAGCATTTT. The J gene is TRBJ1-5, the V gene TRBV28; D may be TRBD1 (5 bases). Between the trimmed V and J ends, which lost 10 bases and 0 bases, there was a span of 13 bases. Germline values: CDR1 MDHEN, CDR2 SYDVKM. The CDR3 is 14 amino acids.

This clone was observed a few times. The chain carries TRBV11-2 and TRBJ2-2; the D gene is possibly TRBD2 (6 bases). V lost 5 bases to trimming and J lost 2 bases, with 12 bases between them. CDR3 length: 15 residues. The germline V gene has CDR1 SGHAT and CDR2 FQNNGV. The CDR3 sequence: CASSGVGLNTGELFF. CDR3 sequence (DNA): TGTGCCAGCAGCGGAGTGGGACTTAACACCGGGGAGCTGTTTTTT.

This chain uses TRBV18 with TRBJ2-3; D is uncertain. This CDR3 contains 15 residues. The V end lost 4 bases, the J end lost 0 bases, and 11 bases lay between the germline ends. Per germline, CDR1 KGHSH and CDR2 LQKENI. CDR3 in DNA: TGTGCCAGCTCACTTCTACCGACTAGCACAGATACGCAGTATTTT. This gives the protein CASSLLPTSTDTQYF.

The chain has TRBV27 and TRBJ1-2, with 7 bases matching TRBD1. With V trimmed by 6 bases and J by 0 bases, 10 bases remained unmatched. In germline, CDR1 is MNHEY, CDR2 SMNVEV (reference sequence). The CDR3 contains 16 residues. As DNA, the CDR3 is TGTGCCAGCAGCCCTAGCTCGGGACAGACTAACTATGGCTACACCTTC. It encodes CASSPSSGQTNYGYTF.